The subject of this entry is one T cell receptor beta chain. Antigen: not known. This entry comes from a study of beta chain features in type 1 diabetes. Every single donor gave one heparinised blood draw, and these averaged approximately 110 mL. Overall study results and limits: A possible short-template PCR bias applies equally to patients and controls. HLA effects on TCRB rearrangement stayed unresolved here.

The whole isolated RNA underwent reverse transcription, so sequencing captured expressed TCRB transcripts. The repertoire was sequenced with immunoSEQ multiplex PCR; TCRdb's copy has only in-frame clones and lacks some. This sample has 350,000 to 450,000 clones, with approximately 15% found just once. The CDR3 runs 14 residues. Unmatched junction bases numbered 6, after V lost 5 bases and J lost 4 bases. Per germline, CDR1 SGHTA and CDR2 FQGNSA. This rearrangement joins TRBV7-2 to TRBJ1-2; 8 positions match TRBD1. Sequences were obtained from naive CD4+ T cells from blood. This TCR was sampled from a man younger than 40 in good health. The CDR3 protein is CASSLTTGGYGYTF. The CDR3 DNA reads TGTGCCAGCAGCCTTACAACAGGGGGCTATGGCTACACCTTC.